This T cell receptor beta chain was observed in a study of control samples from healthy donors and cancer patients (dated by TCRdb to about 2020). As concerns this clone: Its antigen is still unknown. Per-base qualities were not stored, and no clone one base away is much larger.

V loses 8 bases of germline sequence and J loses 11 bases, and the interval between the two ends is 27 bases. The CDR3 numbers 16 residues from cysteine through phenylalanine. Only the CDR3 region is kept as DNA, spanning 48 bases read in frame from base 1. For CDR1 and CDR2, the germline V gene (reference sequence) lists MNHEY and SMNVEV. The library relied on the immunoSEQ multiplex PCR assay. TCRdb carries this immuneACCESS record with in-frame sequences only. Its versions omit some clonotypes, under half of them owing to an unresolved V gene in the studies checked, with the rest unexplained. The table for this sample lists about 170,000 clones; 80% to 90% of them were counted only once. Roughly 5.3% of the sample comes from the top ten.

The sequencing sample was made of blood. Rearrangement joined TRBV27 to TRBJ1-4; TRBD1 is a weak D gene call, 6 bases matching. This clonotype was obtained from a woman in her twenties or thirties in good health. The CDR3 protein is CASGLPPSGRGGKLFF. DNA sequence: TGTGCCAGCGGACTACCTCCGTCGGGTCGAGGGGGGAAACTGTTTTTT.